The subject of this entry is one T cell receptor beta chain. Its antigen remains unidentified. This record comes from a study of cytomegalovirus exposure and HLA in healthy donors. Study results and limitations: Three CMV-associated chains were confirmed in vitro to be specific for CMV antigens. The majority of CMV-associated TCR beta chains were reported as apparently HLA-restricted in a later analysis. The presence/absence work took it that sequencing depth was about the same across donors.

From germline, CDR1 is SGHTA and CDR2 FQGTGA. The CDR3 has 15 amino acids. V lost 3 bases, J lost 1 base, and 12 bases lay in between. The PCR used 60 Vbeta and 13 Jbeta primers. Original analysis: Per a later analysis, the number of unique TCR beta chains was around 80 million, of which some 9.9 million were shared. Here immunoSEQ multiplex PCR was the method, and the copy in TCRdb shows in-frame clones only, minus some. That table supplies the V and J calls and clone size; D and trimming were determined from the DNA. The table has some 170,000 clones, roughly 77% seen once. Sequenced sample: PBMCs. The chain is built from TRBV7-3 and TRBJ1-1; no firm D call. This sequence was found in a woman between 18 and 29 years old in good health and CMV-seronegative. In nucleotides, the CDR3 is TGTGCCAGCAGCTTTGTGGCGGGCCCGAACACTGAAGCTTTCTTT. Translation: CASSFVAGPNTEAFF.